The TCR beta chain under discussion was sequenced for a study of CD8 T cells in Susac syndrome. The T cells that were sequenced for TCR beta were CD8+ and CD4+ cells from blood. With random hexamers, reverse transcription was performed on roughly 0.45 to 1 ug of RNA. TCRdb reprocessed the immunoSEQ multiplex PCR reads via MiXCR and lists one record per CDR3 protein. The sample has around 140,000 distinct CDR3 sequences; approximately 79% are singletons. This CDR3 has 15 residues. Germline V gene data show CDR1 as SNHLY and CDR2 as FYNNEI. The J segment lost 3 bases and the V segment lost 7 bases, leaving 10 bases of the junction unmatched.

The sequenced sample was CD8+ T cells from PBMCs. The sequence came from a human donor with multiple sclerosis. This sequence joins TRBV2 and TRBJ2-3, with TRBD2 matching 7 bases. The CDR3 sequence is CASTSGRGGTDTQYF. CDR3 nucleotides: TGTGCCAGCACCTCCGGGCGGGGAGGGACAGATACGCAGTATTTT.